This T cell receptor (beta chain) was obtained from a study of T cells in Graves' hyperthyroidism and ophthalmopathy. CDR3 length: 13 residues. The ends were cut back, 3 bases at V and 11 bases at J, with 15 bases in the middle. Germline loops: CDR1 KGHDR, CDR2 SFDVKD. Study-level points and caveats: Researchers found most expanded thyroid clonotypes above 0.001 in blood as well. Ophthalmopathy was predicted by the model a median of approximately six months ahead of onset.

Amplified TCR beta CDR3 regions came from RNA transcripts. The HTBI primer set was used in a first-round RT-PCR of the TCR CDR3. TCRdb analysed the multiplex PCR reads with MiXCR anew, one entry per CDR3 protein. Of some 510,000 distinct CDR3 sequences listed, 46% are singletons. Many counts were recorded for this clonotype. Its cognate antigen is unknown. J is TRBJ1-1 and V is TRBV24-1; unclear D gene. The sequence was obtained from a young woman with Graves' hyperthyroidism. Sequencing was carried out using peripheral blood or thyroid tissue (not recorded which). The CDR3 sequence is CATSDPSLSKAFF. The CDR3, as DNA: TGTGCCACCAGTGATCCCTCGTTATCGAAGGCTTTCTTT.